These 3 T cell receptor beta chains were sequenced from one sample in a study of vaccination and CD4 T cells after COVID-19. The Oncomine TCR Beta short-read assay was applied to DNA of cultured CD4+ T cells. TCRdb itself ran the PCR reads through MiXCR, one entry per CDR3 protein. Among about 13,000 distinct CDR3 sequences listed, about 50% were seen once. No antigen is known for these receptors. Treatment specified: approximately nine-day PBMC culture with coronavirus spike peptide pools or control peptides (ViraFEST assay). The sample consisted of CD4+ T cells from blood, cultured in vitro. These receptors were taken from a human donor who had recovered from COVID-19.

The V call is TRBV27, the J call TRBJ1-1; D is undetermined. The CDR3 has 12 amino acids. CDR1 is MNHEY and CDR2 is SMNVEV in the germline V gene (reference sequence). V was shortened by 5 bases and J by 7 bases, with 11 bases between the two germline ends. The CDR3 nucleotides are TGTGCCAGCAGTCCCCGGACGGGTGAAGCTTTCTTT. This encodes CASSPRTGEAFF.

This chain uses TRBV27 with TRBJ1-1; possibly TRBD1 for D (5 bases). Trimming took off 6 bases at V and 3 bases at J, with 23 bases between the two ends. Germline V lookup: CDR1 MNHEY, CDR2 SMNVEV (reference sequence). CDR3 length: 17 amino acids. The CDR3 is CASRRGISPNSDTEAFF. The CDR3 bases are TGTGCCAGCAGAAGGGGAATTTCGCCGAACAGCGACACTGAAGCTTTCTTT.

This clonotype has only one observation. The J gene is TRBJ1-2, the V gene TRBV20-1, with 9 nucleotides matching TRBD1. The CDR3 runs 15 residues. J gave up 8 bases and V 3 bases, and 13 bases lay outside the gene matches. Germline assignment: CDR1 DFQATT and CDR2 SNEGSKA (reference sequence). CDR3 sequence reads: CSARKRQGGAEGYTF. As DNA, the CDR3 is TGCAGTGCTAGGAAACGACAGGGGGGTGCTGAAGGCTACACCTTC.